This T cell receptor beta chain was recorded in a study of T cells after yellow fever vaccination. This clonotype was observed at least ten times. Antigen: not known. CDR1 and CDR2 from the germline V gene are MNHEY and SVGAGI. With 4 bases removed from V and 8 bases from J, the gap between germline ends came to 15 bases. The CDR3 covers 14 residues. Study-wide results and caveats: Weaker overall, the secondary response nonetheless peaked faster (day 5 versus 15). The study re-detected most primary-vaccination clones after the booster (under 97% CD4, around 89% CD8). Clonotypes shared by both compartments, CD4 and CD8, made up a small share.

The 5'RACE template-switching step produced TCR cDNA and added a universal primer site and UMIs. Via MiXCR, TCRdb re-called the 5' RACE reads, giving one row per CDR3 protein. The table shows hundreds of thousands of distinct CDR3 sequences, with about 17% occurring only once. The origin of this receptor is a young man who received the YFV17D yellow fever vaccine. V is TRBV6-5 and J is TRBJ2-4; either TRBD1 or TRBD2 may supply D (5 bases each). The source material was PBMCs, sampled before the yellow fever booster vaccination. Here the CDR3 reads CASSSRGRGDIQYF. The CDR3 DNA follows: TGTGCCAGCAGTTCGAGGGGTAGAGGGGACATTCAGTACTTC.